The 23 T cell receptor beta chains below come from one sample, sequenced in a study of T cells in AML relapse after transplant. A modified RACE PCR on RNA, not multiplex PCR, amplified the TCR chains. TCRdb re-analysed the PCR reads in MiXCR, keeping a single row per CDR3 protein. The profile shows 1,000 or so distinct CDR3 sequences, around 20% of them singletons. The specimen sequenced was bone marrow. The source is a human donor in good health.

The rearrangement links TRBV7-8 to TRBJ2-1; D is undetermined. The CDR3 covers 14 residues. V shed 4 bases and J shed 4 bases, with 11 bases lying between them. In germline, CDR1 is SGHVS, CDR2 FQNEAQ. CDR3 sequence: CASSSPGGYNEQFF. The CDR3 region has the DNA TGTGCCAGCAGCTCCCCGGGCGGATACAATGAGCAGTTCTTC.

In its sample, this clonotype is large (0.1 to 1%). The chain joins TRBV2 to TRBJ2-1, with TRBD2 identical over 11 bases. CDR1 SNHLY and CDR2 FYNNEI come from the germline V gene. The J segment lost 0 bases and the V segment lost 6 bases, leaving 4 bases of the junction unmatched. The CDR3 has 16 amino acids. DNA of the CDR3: TGTGCCAGCAGGATTAGCGGGAGGGGCTCCTACAATGAGCAGTTCTTC. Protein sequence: CASRISGRGSYNEQFF.

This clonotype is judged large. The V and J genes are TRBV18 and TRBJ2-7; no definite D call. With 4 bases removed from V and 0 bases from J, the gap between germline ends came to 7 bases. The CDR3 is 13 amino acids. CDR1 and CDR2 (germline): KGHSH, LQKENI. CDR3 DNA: TGTGCCAGCTCACAGGGAAGCTCCTACGAGCAGTACTTC. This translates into CASSQGSSYEQYF.

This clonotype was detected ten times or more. Written as DNA, the CDR3 is TGTGCCAGCAGTGGAGGACTAGCGGAGAACACCGGGGAGCTGTTTTTT. It yields the protein CASSGGLAENTGELFF. V usage is TRBV6-1 and J usage is TRBJ2-2; 10 bases are a match to TRBD2. This CDR3 spans 16 amino acids. The V and J ends lost 4 bases and 1 base, in that order; junction bases with no gene match: 3. The germline V gene encodes CDR1 MNHNS and CDR2 SASEGT.

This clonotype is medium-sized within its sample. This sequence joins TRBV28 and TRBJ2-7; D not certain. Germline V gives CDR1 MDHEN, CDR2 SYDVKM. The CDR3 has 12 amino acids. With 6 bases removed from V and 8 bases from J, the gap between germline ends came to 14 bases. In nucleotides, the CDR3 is TGTGCCAGCAGCCAACAATTTTACCAGCAGTACTTC. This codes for CASSQQFYQQYF.

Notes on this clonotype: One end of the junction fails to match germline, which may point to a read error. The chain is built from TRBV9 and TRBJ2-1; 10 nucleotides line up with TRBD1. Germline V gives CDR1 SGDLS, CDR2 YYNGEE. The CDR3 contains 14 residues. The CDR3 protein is CACSPGQGRNEQFF. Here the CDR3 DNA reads TGTGCCTGCAGCCCGGGACAGGGGAGGAATGAGCAGTTCTTC.

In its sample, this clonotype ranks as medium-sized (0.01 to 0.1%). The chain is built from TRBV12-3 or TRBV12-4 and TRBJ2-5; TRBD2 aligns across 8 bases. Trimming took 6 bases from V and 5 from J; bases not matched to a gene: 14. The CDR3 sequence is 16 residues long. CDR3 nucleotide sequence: TGTGCCAGCAGGCCACTAAGCGGGGGACCCCGGGAGACCCAGTACTTC. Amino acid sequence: CASRPLSGGPRETQYF.

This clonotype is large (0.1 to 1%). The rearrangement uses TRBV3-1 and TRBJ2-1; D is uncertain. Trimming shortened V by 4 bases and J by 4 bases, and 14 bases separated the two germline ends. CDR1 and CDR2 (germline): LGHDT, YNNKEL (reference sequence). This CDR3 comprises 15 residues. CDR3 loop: CASSLESPGYNEQFF. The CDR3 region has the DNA TGTGCCAGCAGCCTCGAGTCTCCTGGGTACAATGAGCAGTTCTTC.

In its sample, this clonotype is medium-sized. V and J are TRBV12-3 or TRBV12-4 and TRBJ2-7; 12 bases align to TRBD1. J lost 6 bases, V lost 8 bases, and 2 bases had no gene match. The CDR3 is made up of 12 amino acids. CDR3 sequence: CASGDRGREQYF. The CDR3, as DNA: TGTGCCAGCGGGGACAGGGGGCGCGAGCAGTACTTC.

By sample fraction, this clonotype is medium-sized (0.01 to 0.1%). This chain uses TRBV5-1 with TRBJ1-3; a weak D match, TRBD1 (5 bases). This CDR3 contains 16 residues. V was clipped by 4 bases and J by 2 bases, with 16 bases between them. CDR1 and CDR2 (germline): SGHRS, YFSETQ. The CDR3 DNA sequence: TGCGCCAGCAGCACAGCCGGGACCTTAACTGGAAACACCATATATTTT. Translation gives CASSTAGTLTGNTIYF. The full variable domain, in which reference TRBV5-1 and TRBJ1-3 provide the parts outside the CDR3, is KAGVTQTPRYLIKTRGQQVTLSCSPISGHRSVSWYQQTPGQGLQFLFEYFSETQRNKGNFPGRFSGRQFSNSRSEMNVSTLELGDSALYLCASSTAGTLTGNTIYFGEGSWLTVV.

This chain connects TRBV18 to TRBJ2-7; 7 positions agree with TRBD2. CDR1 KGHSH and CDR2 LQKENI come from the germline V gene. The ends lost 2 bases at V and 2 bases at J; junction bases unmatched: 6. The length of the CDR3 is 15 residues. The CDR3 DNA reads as TGTGCCAGCTCACCAACGATAGCGGGCCCCTACGAGCAGTACTTC. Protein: CASSPTIAGPYEQYF. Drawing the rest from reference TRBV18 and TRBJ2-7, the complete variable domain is NAGVMQNPRHLVRRRGQEARLRCSPMKGHSHVYWYRQLPEEGLKFMVYLQKENIIDESGMPKERFSAEFPKEGPSILRIQQVVRGDSAAYFCASSPTIAGPYEQYFGPGTRLTVT.

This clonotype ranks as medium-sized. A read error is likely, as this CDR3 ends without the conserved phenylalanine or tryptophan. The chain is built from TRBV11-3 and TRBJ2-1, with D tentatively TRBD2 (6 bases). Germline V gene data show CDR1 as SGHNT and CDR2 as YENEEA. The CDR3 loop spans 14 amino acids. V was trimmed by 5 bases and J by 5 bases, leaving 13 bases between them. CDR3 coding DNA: TGTGCCAGCAGCCCCGGGGCGGGGAACAATGAGCAGTTCTTG. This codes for CASSPGAGNNEQFL.

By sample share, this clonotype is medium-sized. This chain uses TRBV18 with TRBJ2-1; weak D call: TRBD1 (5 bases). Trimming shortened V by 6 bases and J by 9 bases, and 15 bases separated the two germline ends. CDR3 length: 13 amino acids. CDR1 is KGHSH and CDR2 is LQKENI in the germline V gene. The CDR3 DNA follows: TGTGCCAGCTCGCCCCAGGGCACAGGTGAGCAGTTCTTC. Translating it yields CASSPQGTGEQFF.

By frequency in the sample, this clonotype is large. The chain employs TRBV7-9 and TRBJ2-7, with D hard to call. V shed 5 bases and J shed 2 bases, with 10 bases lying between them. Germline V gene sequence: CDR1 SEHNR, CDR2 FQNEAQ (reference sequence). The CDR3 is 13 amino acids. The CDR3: CASSPGSAYEQYF. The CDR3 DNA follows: TGTGCCAGCAGCCCCGGCTCGGCCTACGAGCAGTACTTC.

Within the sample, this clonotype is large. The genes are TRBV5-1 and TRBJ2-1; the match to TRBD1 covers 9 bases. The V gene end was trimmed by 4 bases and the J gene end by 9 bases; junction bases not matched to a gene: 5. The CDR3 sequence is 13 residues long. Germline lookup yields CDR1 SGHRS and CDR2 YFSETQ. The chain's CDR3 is CASSRDRAAEQFF. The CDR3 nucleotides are TGCGCCAGCAGCCGGGACAGGGCGGCTGAGCAGTTCTTC.

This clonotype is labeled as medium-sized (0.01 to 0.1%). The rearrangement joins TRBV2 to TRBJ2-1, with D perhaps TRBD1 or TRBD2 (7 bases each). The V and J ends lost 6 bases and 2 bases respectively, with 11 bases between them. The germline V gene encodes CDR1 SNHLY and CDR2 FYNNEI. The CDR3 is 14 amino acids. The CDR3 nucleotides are TGTGCCAGCAGACCAGGGGGGGCCTACAATGAGCAGTTCTTC. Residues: CASRPGGAYNEQFF.

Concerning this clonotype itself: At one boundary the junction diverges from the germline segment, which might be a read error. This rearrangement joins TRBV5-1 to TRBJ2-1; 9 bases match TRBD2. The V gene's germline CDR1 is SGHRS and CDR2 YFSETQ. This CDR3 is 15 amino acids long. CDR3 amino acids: CASSLQNSGSDEQVF. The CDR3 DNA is TGCGCCAGCAGCTTGCAAAATAGCGGGAGCGATGAGCAGGTCTTC.

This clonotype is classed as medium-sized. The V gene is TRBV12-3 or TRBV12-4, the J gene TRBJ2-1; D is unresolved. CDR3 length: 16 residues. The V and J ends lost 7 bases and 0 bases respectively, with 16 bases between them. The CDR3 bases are TGTGCCAGCACCCCCCTTGTTTCCTACTCCTACAATGAGCAGTTCTTC. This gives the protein CASTPLVSYSYNEQFF.

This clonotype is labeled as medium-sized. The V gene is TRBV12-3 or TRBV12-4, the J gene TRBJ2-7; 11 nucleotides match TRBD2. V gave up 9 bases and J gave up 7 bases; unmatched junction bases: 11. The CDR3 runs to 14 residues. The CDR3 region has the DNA TGTGCCAGTTCCGGGACTAGCGGTCCAAGGGAGCAGTACTTC. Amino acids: CASSGTSGPREQYF.

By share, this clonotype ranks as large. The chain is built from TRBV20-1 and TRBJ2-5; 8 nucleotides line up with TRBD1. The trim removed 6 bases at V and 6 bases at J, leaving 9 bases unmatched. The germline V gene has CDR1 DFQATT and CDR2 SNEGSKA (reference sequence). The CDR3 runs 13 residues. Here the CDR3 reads CSAVKDRDKTQYF. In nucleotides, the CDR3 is TGCAGTGCCGTCAAGGACAGGGATAAGACCCAGTACTTC.

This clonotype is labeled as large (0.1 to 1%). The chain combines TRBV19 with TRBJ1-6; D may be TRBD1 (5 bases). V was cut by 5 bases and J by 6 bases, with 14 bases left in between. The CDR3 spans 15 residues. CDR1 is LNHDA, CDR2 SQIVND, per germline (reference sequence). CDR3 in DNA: TGTGCCAGTAGTTCGGCGGGACGGACTAATTCACCCCTCCACTTT. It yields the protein CASSSAGRTNSPLHF.

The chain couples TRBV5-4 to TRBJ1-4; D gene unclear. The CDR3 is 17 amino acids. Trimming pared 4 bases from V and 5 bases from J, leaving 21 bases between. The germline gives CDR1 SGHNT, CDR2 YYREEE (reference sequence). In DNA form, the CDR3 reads TGTGCCAGCAGCATGCGACTAGCGGGAGTATACAATGAAAAACTGTTTTTT. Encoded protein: CASSMRLAGVYNEKLFF.

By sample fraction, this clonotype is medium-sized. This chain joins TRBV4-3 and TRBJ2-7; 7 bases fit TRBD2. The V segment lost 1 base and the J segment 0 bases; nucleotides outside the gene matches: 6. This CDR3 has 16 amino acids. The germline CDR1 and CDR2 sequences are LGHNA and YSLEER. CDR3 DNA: TGCGCCAGCAGCCAAGGGCTAGCGGATAGCTCCTACGAGCAGTACTTC. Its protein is CASSQGLADSSYEQYF.